A single sample is the source of the 27 T cell receptor beta chains below, sequenced in a study of shared clonotypes between healthy human individuals. Data came from immunoSEQ multiplex PCR; TCRdb stores just in-frame clones and leaves some out. This table holds about 960,000 clones, over 75% found once. The sequenced material came from memory CD4+ T cells sorted from blood. The subset denotes: CD45RA-negative fraction. The receptor source for this set is a man between 18 and 29 years old in good health.

This clone has only one observation. This sequence joins TRBV27 and TRBJ2-3; 7 positions match TRBD1. J lost 6 bases, V lost 4 bases, and 10 bases had no gene match. The germline CDR1 and CDR2 sequences are MNHEY and SMNVEV (reference sequence). This CDR3 spans 15 amino acids. The CDR3 loop reads CASSSAGTAKDTQYF. CDR3 bases: TGTGCCAGCAGTTCGGCCGGGACAGCGAAGGATACGCAGTATTTT.

This chain joins TRBV10-3 and TRBJ2-7; D is tentatively TRBD1 or TRBD2 (6 bases each). This CDR3 comprises 14 residues. V lost 2 bases and J 2 bases, leaving 10 bases between the germline ends. From germline, CDR1 is ENHRY and CDR2 SYGVKD. The CDR3 DNA reads TGTGCCATCAGTGAGAAAAGGGGGGCCTACGAGCAGTACTTC. Amino acids: CAISEKRGAYEQYF.

J is TRBJ2-7 and V is TRBV6-6; D perhaps matches TRBD2 (6 bases). V gave up 7 bases and J gave up 0 bases, with 13 bases separating them. Germline CDR1 reads MNHNY; CDR2 reads SVGAGI (reference sequence). This CDR3 is 14 amino acids long. CDR3 coding DNA: TGTGCCAGCAATGACCCGGGAGTCTCCTACGAGCAGTACTTC. Protein product: CASNDPGVSYEQYF.

The chain has TRBV2 and TRBJ2-7; tentatively, D is TRBD1 (6 bases). The V and J ends lost 6 bases and 6 bases respectively, with 21 bases between them. Per germline, CDR1 SNHLY and CDR2 FYNNEI. The CDR3 runs to 15 residues. The CDR3 sequence is CASRGGPTGGVEQYF. The DNA of the CDR3 is TGTGCCAGCAGAGGGGGACCGACAGGTGGGGTCGAGCAGTACTTC.

This chain uses TRBV5-1 with TRBJ1-5, with TRBD1 matching over 8 bases. Per germline, CDR1 SGHRS and CDR2 YFSETQ. The CDR3 spans 15 residues. The V segment lost 3 bases and the J segment 3 bases; nucleotides outside the gene matches: 5. The CDR3: CASSYSGGNNQPQHF. In DNA, the CDR3 is TGCGCCAGCAGCTATTCAGGGGGCAACAATCAGCCCCAGCATTTT.

The chain employs TRBV6-1 and TRBJ1-4; 9 bases match TRBD1. Germline V gene lookup returns CDR1 MNHNS and CDR2 SASEGT. V lost 4 bases to trimming and J lost 2 bases; unmatched junction nucleotides: 5. This CDR3 has 16 amino acids. This CDR3 is CASSVWTGDTNEKLFF. In DNA, the CDR3 is TGTGCCAGCAGTGTTTGGACAGGGGATACTAATGAAAAACTGTTTTTT.

This chain links TRBV6-5 with TRBJ2-2; 8 bases align to TRBD1. The CDR3 contains 15 residues. Trimming at V came to 6 bases and at J to 5 bases, leaving 8 bases not matched to a gene. Per the germline V gene, CDR1 is MNHEY and CDR2 is SVGAGI. CDR3 region: CASRPYRQGTGELFF. The CDR3 bases are TGTGCCAGCAGGCCATACAGACAGGGGACCGGGGAGCTGTTTTTT.

The chain links TRBV13 to TRBJ2-2; 7 bases map to TRBD1. The ends lost 7 bases at V and 2 bases at J; junction bases unmatched: 7. Germline lookup yields CDR1 PRHDT and CDR2 FYEKMQ (reference sequence). The CDR3 runs to 15 residues. CDR3 bases: TGTGCCAGCACTACGGGACAGTTAAACACCGGGGAGCTGTTTTTT. Protein product: CASTTGQLNTGELFF. Full variable domain (remainder filled in from reference TRBV13 and TRBJ2-2): AAGVIQSPRHLIKEKRETATLKCYPIPRHDTVYWYQQGPGQDPQFLISFYEKMQSDKGSIPDRFSAQQFSDYHSELNMSSLELGDSALYFCASTTGQLNTGELFFGEGSRLTVL.

This chain joins TRBV19 and TRBJ1-4, with 9 bases lining up with TRBD1. Germline lookup yields CDR1 LNHDA and CDR2 SQIVND (reference sequence). CDR3 length equals 15 residues. With V trimmed by 6 bases and J by 6 bases, 8 bases remained unmatched. DNA of the CDR3: TGTGCCAGTAGCACGACCGGGACAGGGTATGAAAAACTGTTTTTT. It is translated as CASSTTGTGYEKLFF.

The rearrangement joins TRBV28 to TRBJ2-7, with 9 bases that match TRBD1. J was trimmed by 6 bases and V by 2 bases; bases with no gene match: 5. This CDR3 is 14 amino acids long. Germline V gives CDR1 MDHEN, CDR2 SYDVKM. This chain's CDR3 is CASSLSGTGFEQYF. CDR3 DNA sequence: TGTGCCAGCAGTTTAAGTGGGACAGGGTTCGAGCAGTACTTC.

The chain recombines TRBV10-2 with TRBJ2-3; D is undetermined. This CDR3 region has 15 residues. Trimming shortened V by 3 bases and J by 6 bases, and 16 bases separated the two germline ends. Germline CDR1 reads WSHSY; CDR2 reads SAAADI. The CDR3 loop reads CASSEWSTWADTQYF. CDR3 DNA sequence: TGCGCCAGCAGTGAATGGTCTACTTGGGCGGATACGCAGTATTTT.

V gene TRBV10-3 combines with J gene TRBJ1-2; TRBD1 matches 8 bases. The CDR3 loop spans 12 amino acids. J was trimmed by 8 bases and V by 7 bases; bases with no gene match: 6. CDR1 and CDR2 (germline): ENHRY, SYGVKD. CDR3 coding DNA: TGTGCCATCACCGGACAGGGAGGAGGCTACACCTTC. Its protein is CAITGQGGGYTF.

This clone has a handful of counts. This rearrangement joins TRBV27 to TRBJ2-5, with 13 bases that match TRBD2. J was trimmed by 9 bases and V by 6 bases; bases with no gene match: 19. Germline values: CDR1 MNHEY, CDR2 SMNVEV (reference sequence). The CDR3 is 18 residues long. CDR3 amino acids: CASRDTSGGASRSLAQYF. In DNA form, the CDR3 reads TGTGCCAGCAGGGACACTAGCGGGGGGGCGAGCCGTTCGCTCGCCCAGTACTTC.

This clone appeared a few times. The chain combines TRBV7-9 with TRBJ2-5; D is uncertain. Trimming stripped 2 bases from V and 4 bases from J, with 14 bases between. The V gene's germline CDR1 is SEHNR and CDR2 FQNEAQ (reference sequence). The CDR3 has 15 amino acids. The CDR3 spells CASSLRLETRETQYF. DNA of the CDR3: TGTGCCAGCAGCTTAAGGTTAGAGACACGAGAGACCCAGTACTTC.

This clone was recorded many times. This sample includes further DNA sequences coding for the same CDR3. The gene calls are TRBV5-1 and TRBJ2-7, with D possibly called TRBD1 or TRBD2 (6 bases each). The CDR3 has 14 amino acids. From germline, CDR1 is SGHRS and CDR2 YFSETQ. Trimming took 3 bases from V and 2 from J, leaving 12 bases between them. The CDR3 nucleotides read TGCGCCAGCAGCTCCGGGGGCAGACCCTACGAGCAGTACTTC. Translating gives CASSSGGRPYEQYF.

In this sample, this clone turned up a few times. This sequence joins TRBV5-4 and TRBJ1-6; unclear D gene. The CDR3 contains 10 residues. Germline loops: CDR1 SGHNT, CDR2 YYREEE (reference sequence). The V end was cut by 8 bases, the J end by 11 bases, with 8 bases between. The CDR3 sequence is CASFYPPLHF. The DNA of the CDR3 is TGTGCCAGTTTCTACCCACCCCTCCACTTT.

This chain links TRBV5-1 with TRBJ1-2; 7 bases map to TRBD1. The CDR3 is 16 amino acids. The J segment lost 6 bases and the V segment lost 0 bases, leaving 11 bases of the junction unmatched. The V gene's germline CDR1 is SGHRS and CDR2 YFSETQ. CDR3 sequence reads: CASSLGGTAVRDGYTF. The CDR3 DNA sequence: TGCGCCAGCAGCTTGGGGGGGACAGCCGTCCGGGATGGCTACACCTTC.

For this clone: At one of its ends the junction is not consistent with the germline gene, which may arise from a read error. The chain uses TRBV10-3 and TRBJ2-1; 10 bases are shared with TRBD2. The CDR3 extends over 14 amino acids. Germline V gene sequence: CDR1 ENHRY, CDR2 SYGVKD. The CDR3 protein is CAITERGGPDEQFF. The CDR3 DNA sequence: TGTGCCATCACTGAGCGGGGGGGCCCTGATGAGCAGTTCTTC.

The V call is TRBV5-1, the J call TRBJ1-2, with TRBD1 identical over 7 bases. CDR3 size: 15 residues. Trimming took 4 bases from V and 6 from J; bases not matched to a gene: 12. Germline assignment: CDR1 SGHRS and CDR2 YFSETQ. CDR3 amino acids: CASSDTGVQGDGYTF. The DNA of the CDR3 is TGCGCCAGCAGCGATACAGGGGTGCAGGGGGATGGCTACACCTTC.

This chain links TRBV2 with TRBJ1-1, with D unclear. V lost 6 bases, J lost 2 bases, and 7 bases lay in between. Germline V gene sequence: CDR1 SNHLY, CDR2 FYNNEI. The CDR3 is 12 residues long. CDR3 sequence: CASRVSNTEAFF. As DNA, the CDR3 is TGTGCCAGCAGAGTCAGCAACACTGAAGCTTTCTTT. Full variable domain (missing parts from reference TRBV2 and TRBJ1-1): EPEVTQTPSHQVTQMGQEVILRCVPISNHLYFYWYRQILGQKVEFLVSFYNNEISEKSEIFDDQFSVERPDGSNFTLKIRSTKLEDSAMYFCASRVSNTEAFFGQGTRLTVV.

The chain carries TRBV6-5 and TRBJ1-3, with TRBD1 identical over 7 bases. V was pared by 6 bases and J by 3 bases, with 8 bases of the junction left unmatched. This CDR3 has 15 residues. Germline V gene lookup returns CDR1 MNHEY and CDR2 SVGAGI. DNA of the CDR3: TGTGCCAGCAGCCTAGTTGGGACAGTTGGAAACACCATATATTTT. This codes for CASSLVGTVGNTIYF.

The table lists this clone with a few counts. This chain links TRBV21-1 with TRBJ1-6. TRBV21-1 is a pseudogene segment. The CDR3 has 14 residues. CDR3 protein: CASPAVLNNSPLHF. The CDR3 bases are TGTGCCAGCCCAGCAGTTCTCAATAATTCACCCCTCCACTTT.

The chain couples TRBV11-2 to TRBJ2-7; 8 nucleotides align to TRBD2. The CDR3 spans 13 residues. V dropped 5 bases and J dropped 7; count of bases not matched to a gene: 7. Per germline, CDR1 SGHAT and CDR2 FQNNGV. CDR3 region: CASSRSGSREQYF. The CDR3 coding sequence is TGTGCCAGCAGCCGAAGCGGGAGTAGAGAGCAGTACTTC.

The chain uses TRBV7-6 and TRBJ2-1; D unresolved. Germline lookup yields CDR1 SGHVS and CDR2 FNYEAQ. This CDR3 has 12 residues. V lost 1 base to trimming and J lost 6 bases, with 4 bases between them. The DNA for the CDR3 is TGTGCCAGCAGCTTAGACTTCAATGAGCAGTTCTTC. This gives the protein CASSLDFNEQFF.

V is TRBV5-4 and J is TRBJ2-1, with 9 nucleotides matching TRBD1. The V segment lost 1 base and the J segment 7 bases; nucleotides outside the gene matches: 3. The CDR3 spans 14 residues. Germline V gene data show CDR1 as SGHNT and CDR2 as YYREEE (reference sequence). The CDR3 DNA is TGTGCCAGCAGCTTGCGGGACAGGGTGAATGAGCAGTTCTTC. It translates to CASSLRDRVNEQFF. The entire variable domain, with the rest obtained from reference TRBV5-4 and TRBJ2-1, is as follows: ETGVTQSPTHLIKTRGQQVTLRCSSQSGHNTVSWYQQALGQGPQFIFQYYREEENGRGNFPPRFSGLQFPNYSSELNVNALELDDSALYLCASSLRDRVNEQFFGPGTRLTVL.

This sequence joins TRBV19 and TRBJ1-5; D ambiguous. CDR3 length equals 15 residues. V lost 3 bases to trimming and J lost 1 base, with 10 bases between them. Germline-derived CDR1 and CDR2 are LNHDA and SQIVND (reference sequence). CDR3 nucleotide sequence: TGTGCCAGTAGTATTTGGGCAAAGAGCAATCAGCCCCAGCATTTT. Residues: CASSIWAKSNQPQHF.

The chain is built from TRBV27 and TRBJ2-7, with no clear D. Germline V gene sequence: CDR1 MNHEY, CDR2 SMNVEV (reference sequence). This CDR3 is 14 amino acids long. V was cut by 6 bases and J by 0 bases, with 12 bases left in between. The CDR3 coding sequence is TGTGCCAGCAGGATGTTTCGAAGCTCCTACGAGCAGTACTTC. Translated, it gives CASRMFRSSYEQYF.